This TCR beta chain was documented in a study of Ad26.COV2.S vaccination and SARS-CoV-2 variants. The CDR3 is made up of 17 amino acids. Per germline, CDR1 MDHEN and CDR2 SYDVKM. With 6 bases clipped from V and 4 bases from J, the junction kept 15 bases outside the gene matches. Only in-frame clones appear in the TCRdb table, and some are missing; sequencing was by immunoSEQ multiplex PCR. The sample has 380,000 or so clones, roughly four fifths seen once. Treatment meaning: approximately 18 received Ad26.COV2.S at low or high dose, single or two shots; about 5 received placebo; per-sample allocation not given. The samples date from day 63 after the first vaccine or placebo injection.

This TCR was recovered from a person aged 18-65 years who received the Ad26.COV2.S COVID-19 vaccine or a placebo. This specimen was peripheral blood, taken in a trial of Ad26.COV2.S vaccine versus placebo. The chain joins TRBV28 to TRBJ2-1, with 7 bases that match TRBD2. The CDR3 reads CASSPGGASGIYNEQFF. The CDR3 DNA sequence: TGTGCCAGCAGCCCTGGAGGGGCTAGCGGAATTTACAATGAGCAGTTCTTC.